The rows below give T cell receptor beta chains drawn from one sample of a study of cytomegalovirus exposure and HLA in healthy donors. Method: immunoSEQ multiplex PCR; TCRdb's copy keeps in-frame clones and lacks some. The sample includes about 150,000 clones, around 80% of them seen just once. Sequencing input: PBMCs. Receptors were obtained from a male donor in good health and CMV-seronegative. The conserved cysteine and the conserved F or W are not part of the CDR3 here. Each record gives: V gene, J gene, D gene, CDR3 protein. A D gene is named only where the DNA matches it firmly.

>TRBV10-3|TRBJ1-1|NA
AISERGHTEAF
>TRBV19|TRBJ1-5|TRBD1
ASSWTGDSNQPQH
>TRBV12-5|TRBJ2-4|NA
APQGQGMAKNIQY
>TRBV5-6|TRBJ2-2|NA
ASSSRGTGELF
>TRBV5-4|TRBJ1-2|TRBD1
ASSVTGVAGYGYT
>TRBV5-1|TRBJ1-5|TRBD1
ASSWDRDQPQH
>TRBV7-2|TRBJ2-7|NA
ASSLGRSYEQY
>TRBV11-2|TRBJ1-4|NA
ASSLYGQLPNEKLF
>TRBV28|TRBJ2-7|TRBD2
ASRPGLAAYEQY
>TRBV27|TRBJ2-5|NA
ASSPEENQETQY
>TRBV7-9|TRBJ1-1|NA
ASSLASTLEAF
>TRBV14|TRBJ2-7|TRBD1
ASSQRGTGPTYEQY
>TRBV7-2|TRBJ2-3|TRBD2
ASSLTGLAGADTQY
>TRBV4-1|TRBJ2-7|TRBD1
ASSHRTGQGPSSYEQY
>TRBV6-1|TRBJ1-6|NA
ASSEGTRSSPLH
>TRBV5-6|TRBJ1-4|TRBD1
ASSFLGGQGTEKLF
>TRBV2|TRBJ2-3|NA
ASSEARRDTQY
>TRBV7-2|TRBJ1-2|NA
ASSLDHPGGYT
>TRBV9|TRBJ2-2|TRBD2
ASSVGPGGPVGELF
>TRBV30|TRBJ1-2|TRBD1
AWSFSGTAYGYT